The clone carrying this T cell receptor (beta chain) has a single count. Its antigen remains unidentified. Libraries were prepared by immunoSEQ multiplex PCR; TCRdb keeps only in-frame clonotypes and omits some of them. The profile shows around 150,000 clones, 92% of them singletons. Per the germline V gene, CDR1 is SGHNT and CDR2 is YENEEA. The V gene lost 2 bases and the J gene lost 5 bases, with 13 bases spanning the gap. This CDR3 contains 15 residues. The data belong to a study of T cell responses to AZD1222 COVID-19 vaccine. General study points: After two AZD1222 doses, spike-specific TCR breadth and depth rose versus day 0. The number of AZD1222 recipients seropositive at baseline was only 6 or 7. Samples come after the peak T cell response, not at day 14. In a largely white British group with more females than males, clonal diversity was possibly underestimated.

The sample was peripheral blood, taken 28 days after the second AZD1222 dose. The clonotype originates from an adult who received the AZD1222 COVID-19 vaccine. This chain connects TRBV11-3 to TRBJ2-1; D gene uncertain. CDR3 region: CASSLSPGSNNEQFF. CDR3 bases: TGTGCCAGCAGCTTAAGCCCCGGTTCGAACAATGAGCAGTTCTTC.